One sample yielded the 23 T cell receptor beta chains listed below, sequenced in a study of radiation and T cells in renal cell carcinoma. Sample time point: blood 4 weeks post-SBRT, at nephrectomy. The treatment here: 15 Gy SBRT to primary tumor, nephrectomy 4 weeks later. TCRdb's table, derived via immunoSEQ multiplex PCR, lists solely in-frame clones and lacks some. The data hold around 180,000 clones, with about 87% observed a single time. The sample was blood, taken from a patient whose treatment included radiotherapy and nephrectomy. All receptors come from a woman aged 50 to 60 with renal cell carcinoma.

The gene calls are TRBV19 and TRBJ1-3; D is unresolved. The CDR3 runs 12 residues. CDR1 is LNHDA and CDR2 is SQIVND in the germline V gene (reference sequence). Trimming took 10 bases from V and 0 from J, leaving 7 bases between them. CDR3 DNA: TGTGCCACCACAGTCTCTGGAAACACCATATATTTT. Its translation: CATTVSGNTIYF.

The chain employs TRBV28 and TRBJ2-1; D possibly corresponds to TRBD1 (6 bases). The CDR3 is 19 residues long. V was clipped by 1 base and J by 9 bases, with 28 bases between them. Germline V gene sequence: CDR1 MDHEN, CDR2 SYDVKM. The CDR3 region has the DNA TGTGCCAGCAGTTTATATCTGACGGCCGCAGGGGTGAGGGTACGTGAGCAGTTCTTC. Protein sequence: CASSLYLTAAGVRVREQFF.

The chain is built from TRBV5-5 and TRBJ2-3, with D unclear. CDR3 length: 16 residues. V was shortened by 0 bases and J by 4 bases, with 15 bases between the two germline ends. CDR1 and CDR2 (germline): SGHKS, YYEKEE (reference sequence). Written as DNA, the CDR3 is TGTGCCAGCAGCTTGGGTTACTACCAGGCAGCAGATACGCAGTATTTT. Protein: CASSLGYYQAADTQYF.

CDR3 DNA sequence: TGTGCCAGCAGGGGTCCAGGGGGCAGGGACGAGCAGTACTTC. It translates to CASRGPGGRDEQYF. The chain joins TRBV5-4 to TRBJ2-7, with 8 bases lining up with TRBD1. Germline CDR1 reads SGHNT; CDR2 reads YYREEE (reference sequence). J was trimmed by 5 bases and V by 5 bases; bases with no gene match: 9. The length of the CDR3 is 14 residues.

The chain carries TRBV19 and TRBJ2-5; 9 nucleotides agree with TRBD2. The CDR3 has 15 amino acids. Trimming took 4 bases from V and 5 from J; bases not matched to a gene: 8. Germline lookup yields CDR1 LNHDA and CDR2 SQIVND (reference sequence). CDR3 sequence reads: CASSKRVAGVETQYF. The CDR3 DNA sequence: TGTGCCAGTAGTAAGCGGGTAGCGGGGGTGGAGACCCAGTACTTC.

The rearrangement joins TRBV18 to TRBJ1-1; no clear D gene. Deletions cut 5 bases from V and 8 bases from J, with 12 bases between. From germline, CDR1 is KGHSH and CDR2 LQKENI. The CDR3 contains 12 residues. This CDR3 is CASSRGEGEAFF. CDR3 bases: TGTGCCAGCTCAAGAGGTGAGGGCGAAGCTTTCTTT.

V is TRBV5-1 and J is TRBJ1-2, with D unclear. Germline V CDR1 and CDR2: SGHRS, YFSETQ. The CDR3 has 13 residues. V lost 0 bases and J lost 5, with 8 bases in between. This CDR3 reads CASSLDDKYGYTF. CDR3 nucleotides: TGCGCCAGCAGCTTGGATGACAAATATGGCTACACCTTC.

The J gene is TRBJ2-3, the V gene TRBV2; perhaps TRBD2 as D (7 bases). The germline V gene has CDR1 SNHLY and CDR2 FYNNEI. V was shortened by 4 bases and J by 0 bases, with 20 bases between the two germline ends. This CDR3 spans 18 amino acids. CDR3 region: CASSGRGPPIPSTDTQYF. CDR3 nucleotides: TGTGCCAGCAGTGGGCGGGGGCCTCCCATTCCTAGCACAGATACGCAGTATTTT.

The chain employs TRBV6-5 and TRBJ2-7; D is perhaps TRBD1 or TRBD2 (5 bases each). Germline V gene data show CDR1 as MNHEY and CDR2 as SVGAGI. The V and J ends lost 5 bases and 3 bases respectively, with 11 bases between them. The CDR3 runs to 13 residues. This CDR3 reads CASSTGPIYEQYF. The CDR3 nucleotides are TGTGCCAGCAGTACGGGACCTATCTACGAGCAGTACTTC.

Remarks on this clone: The sample carries other DNA sequences with the same CDR3. The chain recombines TRBV19 with TRBJ1-1, with D uncertain. Trimming removed 3 bases at V and 1 base at J, with 6 bases between. Germline V gene lookup returns CDR1 LNHDA and CDR2 SQIVND (reference sequence). The CDR3 has 13 amino acids. CDR3 in DNA: TGTGCCAGTAGTATTTGGACGAACACTGAAGCTTTCTTT. This encodes CASSIWTNTEAFF.

The V and J genes are TRBV5-1 and TRBJ2-5; D is unresolved. The V gene lost 4 bases and the J gene lost 5 bases, with 12 bases spanning the gap. The germline V gene has CDR1 SGHRS and CDR2 YFSETQ. The CDR3 is 13 amino acids. CDR3: CASSIRGAETQYF. DNA of the CDR3: TGCGCCAGCAGCATCCGAGGCGCTGAGACCCAGTACTTC. The variable domain in full, with the rest retrieved from reference TRBV5-1 and TRBJ2-5, is KAGVTQTPRYLIKTRGQQVTLSCSPISGHRSVSWYQQTPGQGLQFLFEYFSETQRNKGNFPGRFSGRQFSNSRSEMNVSTLELGDSALYLCASSIRGAETQYFGPGTRLLVL.

Notes on this clone: Distinct nucleotide sequences in the sample also encode this CDR3. The rearrangement links TRBV7-2 to TRBJ1-1, with D perhaps TRBD1 (5 bases). The germline V gene encodes CDR1 SGHTA and CDR2 FQGNSA. Trimming cost V 5 bases and J 5 bases, with 12 bases left between them. CDR3 length equals 13 residues. The CDR3 reads CASSLTEGTEAFF. DNA for the CDR3: TGTGCCAGCAGCCTGACAGAAGGAACTGAAGCTTTCTTT.

This clone was picked up a small number of times. Other nucleotide sequences from this sample produce the same CDR3. The chain carries TRBV5-1 and TRBJ1-1, with D unresolved. Germline CDR1 and CDR2: SGHRS and YFSETQ. The CDR3 has 14 residues. Trimming stripped 0 bases from V and 3 bases from J, with 9 bases between. The CDR3 DNA sequence: TGCGCCAGCAGCTTGGACCCGTGGCACACTGAAGCTTTCTTT. Translating it yields CASSLDPWHTEAFF.

V gene TRBV7-2 combines with J gene TRBJ2-5; TRBD2 might be the D (6 bases). Germline V gene sequence: CDR1 SGHTA, CDR2 FQGNSA. This CDR3 spans 16 amino acids. V lost 1 base, J lost 2 bases, and 14 bases lay in between. CDR3 in DNA: TGTGCCAGCAGCTTAGTGCGCGGGACCCAGCAAGAGACCCAGTACTTC. Protein: CASSLVRGTQQETQYF. Full variable domain (rest looked up from reference TRBV7-2 and TRBJ2-5): GAGVSQSPSNKVTEKGKDVELRCDPISGHTALYWYRQSLGQGLEFLIYFQGNSAPDKSGLPSDRFSAERTGGSVSTLTIQRTQQEDSAVYLCASSLVRGTQQETQYFGPGTRLLVL.

The gene calls are TRBV6-1 and TRBJ2-7, with D unclear. From germline, CDR1 is MNHNS and CDR2 SASEGT. With 8 bases removed from V and 3 bases from J, the gap between germline ends came to 8 bases. The CDR3 runs to 11 residues. Here the CDR3 reads CASREHYEQYF. DNA of the CDR3: TGTGCCAGCCGAGAACACTACGAGCAGTACTTC.

The chain joins TRBV4-1 to TRBJ1-1; the match to TRBD1 covers 9 bases. CDR3 size: 14 residues. Germline CDR1 is MGHRA and CDR2 is YSYEKL. Trimming cost V 2 bases and J 9 bases; bases outside gene matches: 7. CDR3 sequence (DNA): TGCGCCAGCAGCCAAACCCGGGACAGGGTGAAAGCTTTCTTT. As protein: CASSQTRDRVKAFF.

The chain's CDR3 is CASSSGLAGAEQFF. Here the CDR3 DNA reads TGTGCCAGCAGTTCGGGACTAGCGGGGGCTGAGCAGTTCTTC. The J gene is TRBJ2-1, the V gene TRBV2, with 14 positions matching TRBD2. The V and J ends lost 5 bases and 9 bases, in that order; junction bases with no gene match: 3. The germline V gene has CDR1 SNHLY and CDR2 FYNNEI. There are 14 residues in the CDR3.

This clone was picked up one time. This sequence joins TRBV5-1 and TRBJ2-3; D assignment may be TRBD1 or TRBD2 (5 bases each). The CDR3 is made up of 15 amino acids. Germline CDR1 is SGHRS and CDR2 is YFSETQ. V was pared by 6 bases and J by 1 base, with 15 bases between. Here the CDR3 DNA reads TGCGCCAGCACCCCCCCAGGGCGGGGCACAGATACGCAGTATTTT. As protein: CASTPPGRGTDTQYF.

This rearrangement joins TRBV13 to TRBJ2-7, with D hard to call. The V gene's germline CDR1 is PRHDT and CDR2 FYEKMQ (reference sequence). This CDR3 is built from 14 residues. Deletions cut 4 bases from V and 0 bases from J, with 10 bases between. CDR3 sequence reads: CASSSLLRSYEQYF. The CDR3 bases are TGTGCCAGCAGCTCTCTACTGCGCTCCTACGAGCAGTACTTC.

This clone has a single count. The chain has TRBV5-5 and TRBJ2-7, with 10 bases identical to TRBD1. The germline gives CDR1 SGHKS, CDR2 YYEKEE (reference sequence). CDR3 length: 16 amino acids. Trimming cost V 0 bases and J 3 bases; bases outside gene matches: 6. The DNA for the CDR3 is TGTGCCAGCAGCTTGGCCAACTGGGACAGGGGCTACGAGCAGTACTTC. Translation: CASSLANWDRGYEQYF.

This chain links TRBV15 with TRBJ2-1; 7 bases map to TRBD1. This CDR3 has 17 amino acids. Unmatched junction bases numbered 12, after V lost 3 bases and J lost 4 bases. Per the germline V gene, CDR1 is LNHNV and CDR2 is YYDKDF (reference sequence). CDR3 in DNA: TGTGCCACCAGCAGTGATACCCCCGGGACAGCTTACAATGAGCAGTTCTTC. Its protein product is CATSSDTPGTAYNEQFF.

Only a few counts were recorded for this clone. The chain carries TRBV7-8 and TRBJ2-5; no clear D. The V and J ends lost 0 bases and 2 bases respectively, with 10 bases between them. CDR3 length: 15 residues. In germline, CDR1 is SGHVS, CDR2 FQNEAQ. This CDR3 is CASSLADRSQETQYF. In DNA, the CDR3 is TGTGCCAGCAGCTTAGCGGACCGCTCACAAGAGACCCAGTACTTC. Drawing the rest from reference TRBV7-8 and TRBJ2-5, the complete variable domain is GAGVSQSPRYKVAKRGQDVALRCDPISGHVSLFWYQQALGQGPEFLTYFQNEAQLDKSGLPSDRFFAERPEGSVSTLKIQRTQQEDSAVYLCASSLADRSQETQYFGPGTRLLVL.

The rearrangement uses TRBV9 and TRBJ2-1, with D hard to call. CDR1 is SGDLS, CDR2 YYNGEE, per germline. V dropped 1 base and J dropped 7 bases, with 15 bases sitting between them. CDR3 length: 15 amino acids. The CDR3 DNA reads TGTGCCAGCAGCGTATTTGGCGAGGTTTATAATGAGCAGTTCTTC. This translates into CASSVFGEVYNEQFF.